One and the same sample provided the 3 T cell receptor beta chains below, sequenced in a study of naive and memory T cell subsets. Study-wide findings and caveats: Especially in CD8 cells, naive repertoires contained a few larger clonotypes, possibly CD45RA-re-expressing memory cells.

Both TRBC1 and TRBC2 were covered by a beta constant-region primer of two equimolar oligonucleotides. Nested alpha and beta constant-region primers with the SP2 primer drove four PCR rounds on ligated cDNA. Each CDR3 protein is one row after TCRdb ran MiXCR on the UMI-ligation and nested PCR reads. This table holds approximately 140,000 distinct CDR3 sequences, roughly 22% found once. Their target antigens are unknown. The source material was naive CD4+ T cells from blood. Receptors originate from a human donor in good health.

The sample holds many counts of this clonotype. V and J are TRBV5-4 and TRBJ2-5; no reliable D call. CDR3 length: 12 amino acids. The V gene lost 6 bases and the J gene lost 3 bases, with 9 bases spanning the gap. The germline V gene has CDR1 SGHNT and CDR2 YYREEE (reference sequence). CDR3 loop: CASNFPKETQYF. The CDR3, as DNA: TGTGCCAGCAACTTCCCAAAAGAGACCCAGTACTTC.

This clonotype was counted only a few times. The J gene is TRBJ1-5, the V gene TRBV30; 7 nucleotides line up with TRBD1. Germline trimming cut 1 base from V and 2 bases from J; bases unmatched to any gene: 8. Germline assignment: CDR1 GTSNPN and CDR2 SVGIG (reference sequence). The CDR3 runs to 16 residues. For the CDR3, the DNA is TGTGCCTGGAGTGCCCGCAATGACAGGGGCAATCAGCCCCAGCATTTT. As protein: CAWSARNDRGNQPQHF.

The chain uses TRBV11-3 and TRBJ2-1; TRBD2 aligns across 8 bases. The V gene end was trimmed by 5 bases and the J gene end by 9 bases; junction bases not matched to a gene: 15. CDR1 and CDR2 from the germline V gene are SGHNT and YENEEA. The CDR3 spans 16 residues. The CDR3, as DNA: TGTGCCAGCAGCCGAAGCCGCCCGGGAGGGTCGGGTGAGCAGTTCTTC. Translated, it gives CASSRSRPGGSGEQFF. Full variable domain (missing parts from reference TRBV11-3 and TRBJ2-1): EAGVVQSPRYKIIEKKQPVAFWCNPISGHNTLYWYLQNLGQGPELLIRYENEEAVDDSQLPKDRFSAERLKGVDSTLKIQPAELGDSAVYLCASSRSRPGGSGEQFFGPGTRLTVL.